These T cell receptor beta chains were read from a single sample in a study of control samples from healthy donors and cancer patients. Generated by immunoSEQ multiplex PCR, the TCRdb table keeps only in-frame clones and is missing some. The sample has some 150,000 clones; roughly 95% are singletons. The sample was blood. Receptors were obtained from a woman under 40 in good health. CDR3s include the opening cysteine and the closing phenylalanine or tryptophan. Each record gives: D gene, J gene, V gene, clone size, CDR3 DNA, CDR3 protein. A D gene is named only where the DNA matches it firmly. Where a row states a size, it is once, few, many or the class of an expanded clone; other rows omit it.

>-|TRBJ1-2|TRBV30|-
TGTGCCTGGAGTCCGGGGGTGCAGTATGGCTACACCTTC
CAWSPGVQYGYTF
>-|TRBJ1-1|TRBV6-6|-
TGTGCCAGCACCCGGAGGATTGGTGAAGCTTTCTTT
CASTRRIGEAFF
>-|TRBJ2-2|TRBV28|-
TGTGCCAGCAGTTTGGGCAGAGTTCCCGGGGAGCTGTTTTTT
CASSLGRVPGELFF
>-|TRBJ2-7|TRBV7-9|-
TGTGCCAGCAGCCTGATAACCGGGGACATCCTCTACGAGCAGTACTTC
CASSLITGDILYEQYF
>-|TRBJ2-1|TRBV19|-
TGTGCCAGTAGTATTGGCAGGAACAATGAGCAGTTCTTC
CASSIGRNNEQFF
>-|TRBJ1-1|TRBV11-2|once
TGTGCCAGCAGCTCATATGGACTGAACACTGAAGCTTTCTTT
CASSSYGLNTEAFF
>-|TRBJ2-5|TRBV5-1|-
TGCGCCAGCAGCTTGGCGGCGAACCAAGAGACCCAGTACTTC
CASSLAANQETQYF
>-|TRBJ1-4|TRBV5-1|-
TGCGCCAGCAGCACTGGACAGTTTGCAACTAATGAAAAACTGTTTTTT
CASSTGQFATNEKLFF
>-|TRBJ1-1|TRBV14|-
TGTGCCAGCAGCCCGCCGAAGCCGGGGTGGAACACTGAAGCTTTCTTT
CASSPPKPGWNTEAFF
>-|TRBJ2-1|TRBV15|-
TGTGCCACCAGCAGGTCTATTCGGGGGAATGAGCAGTTCTTC
CATSRSIRGNEQFF
>TRBD1|TRBJ1-5|TRBV11-2|-
TGTGCCAGCAGCCCCGTTCGGGGCGAGGGGGCTCAGCCCCAGCATTTT
CASSPVRGEGAQPQHF
>-|TRBJ1-6|TRBV30|-
TGTGCCAAGGGGAGCTCCTATAATTCACCCCTCCACTTT
CAKGSSYNSPLHF
>-|TRBJ1-1|TRBV3-1/TRBV3-2|-
TGTGCCAGCACCCCGCGTCCCTTCGGACGGAACACTGAAGCTTTCTTT
CASTPRPFGRNTEAFF
>TRBD2|TRBJ2-2|TRBV19|-
TGTGCCAGCGCTTGGTCTAGCGGGGTGAACACCGGGGAGCTGTTTTTT
CASAWSSGVNTGELFF
>TRBD1|TRBJ1-1|TRBV6-5|-
TGTGCCAGCAGTCTCCGGACAGGGGGAACTGAAGCTTTCTTT
CASSLRTGGTEAFF
>-|TRBJ2-2|TRBV4-1|-
TGCGCCAGCAGCCAAGACCAGGGGCTAGGCACCGGGGAGCTGTTTTTT
CASSQDQGLGTGELFF